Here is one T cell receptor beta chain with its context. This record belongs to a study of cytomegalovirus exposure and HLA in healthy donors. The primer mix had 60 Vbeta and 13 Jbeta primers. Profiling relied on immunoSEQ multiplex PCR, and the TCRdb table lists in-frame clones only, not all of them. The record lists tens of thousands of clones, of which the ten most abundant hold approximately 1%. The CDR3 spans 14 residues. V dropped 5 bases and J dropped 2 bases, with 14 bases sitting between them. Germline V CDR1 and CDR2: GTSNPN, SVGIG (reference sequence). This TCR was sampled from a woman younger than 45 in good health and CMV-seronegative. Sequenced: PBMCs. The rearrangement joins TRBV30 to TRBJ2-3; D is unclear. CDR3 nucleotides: TGTGCCTGGGCCATAGGCGGCACCACAGATACGCAGTATTTT. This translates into CAWAIGGTTDTQYF.